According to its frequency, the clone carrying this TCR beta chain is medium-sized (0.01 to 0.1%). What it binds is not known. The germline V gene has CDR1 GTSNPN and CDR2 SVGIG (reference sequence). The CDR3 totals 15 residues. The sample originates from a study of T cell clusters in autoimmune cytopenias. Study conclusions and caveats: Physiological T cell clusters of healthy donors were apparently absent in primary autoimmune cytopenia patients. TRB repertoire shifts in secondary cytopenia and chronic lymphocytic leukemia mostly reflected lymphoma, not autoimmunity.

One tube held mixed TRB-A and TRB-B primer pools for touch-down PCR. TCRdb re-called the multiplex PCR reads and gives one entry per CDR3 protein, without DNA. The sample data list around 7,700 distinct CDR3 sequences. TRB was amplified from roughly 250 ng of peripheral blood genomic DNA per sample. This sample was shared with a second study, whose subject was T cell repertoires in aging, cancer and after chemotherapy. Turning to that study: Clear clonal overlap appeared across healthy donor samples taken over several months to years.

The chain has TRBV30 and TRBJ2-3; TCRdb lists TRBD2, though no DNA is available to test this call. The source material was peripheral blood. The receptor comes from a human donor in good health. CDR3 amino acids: CAWSEGGAWADTQYF.